This is a list of T cell receptor beta chains from one sample in a study of OX40 agonist ivuxolimab in advanced cancers. Method: immunoSEQ multiplex PCR; TCRdb's copy keeps in-frame clones and lacks some. Altogether more than 25,000 clones are present, 70% to 85% being singletons, with the ten largest covering 25% to 30%. This specimen consisted of CD4+ or CD8+ T cells sorted from blood, obtained in a trial of the OX40 agonist ivuxolimab. The receptors stem from an adult with an advanced solid tumor such as melanoma, head and neck, liver or kidney cancer. CDR3s include the opening cysteine and the closing phenylalanine or tryptophan. D genes are given only for firm matches. Where a row states a size, it is once, few, many or the class of an expanded clone; other rows omit it.

len: 14
abundance: .
v_gene: TRBV7-6
d_gene: .
j_gene: TRBJ1-2
CDR3nt: TGTGCCGTTAGGGAGGCAGACACTAACTATGGCTACACCTTC
CDR3aa: CAVREADTNYGYTF

len: 14
abundance: once
v_gene: TRBV19
d_gene: .
j_gene: TRBJ2-3
CDR3nt: TGTGCCAGTAGTATAGAAGGGGGGACAGATACGCAGTATTTT
CDR3aa: CASSIEGGTDTQYF

len: 12
abundance: .
v_gene: TRBV2
d_gene: .
j_gene: TRBJ1-2
CDR3nt: TGTGCCAGCAGTGAGGGAGGCTATGGCTACACCTTC
CDR3aa: CASSEGGYGYTF

len: 15
abundance: .
v_gene: TRBV28
d_gene: .
j_gene: TRBJ1-5
CDR3nt: TGTGCCAGCAGTTATAAGGCCGGGAGCAATCAGCCCCAGCATTTT
CDR3aa: CASSYKAGSNQPQHF

len: 13
abundance: once
v_gene: TRBV7-6
d_gene: .
j_gene: TRBJ1-5
CDR3nt: TGTGCCAGCAGCCTACGATCTAATCAGCCCCAGCATTTT
CDR3aa: CASSLRSNQPQHF

len: 14
abundance: .
v_gene: TRBV28
d_gene: TRBD1
j_gene: TRBJ2-7
CDR3nt: TGTGCCAGCAGTTTGACAGGGATCACCTACGAGCAGTACTTC
CDR3aa: CASSLTGITYEQYF

len: 15
abundance: .
v_gene: TRBV5-6
d_gene: TRBD1
j_gene: TRBJ1-2
CDR3nt: TGTGCCAGCAGCTTGTGGTCGCTACAGGGGGATGGCTACACCTTC
CDR3aa: CASSLWSLQGDGYTF

len: 12
abundance: .
v_gene: TRBV6-5
d_gene: .
j_gene: TRBJ1-2
CDR3nt: TGTGCCAGCAGGCCCTCTGGGGACAGCTACACCTTC
CDR3aa: CASRPSGDSYTF

len: 17
abundance: few
v_gene: TRBV14
d_gene: .
j_gene: TRBJ2-4
CDR3nt: TGTGCCAGCAGCCAAGATCGCAGCCGACTAGCCAAAAACATTCAGTACTTC
CDR3aa: CASSQDRSRLAKNIQYF

len: 13
abundance: .
v_gene: TRBV11-3
d_gene: .
j_gene: TRBJ1-1
CDR3nt: TGTGCCAGCAGCTTAGTTCTCAACACTGAAGCTTTCTTT
CDR3aa: CASSLVLNTEAFF

len: 16
abundance: .
v_gene: TRBV5-5
d_gene: .
j_gene: TRBJ2-2
CDR3nt: TGTGCCAGCAGCTTACGGGCTCTGGTTGACACCGGGGAGCTGTTTTTT
CDR3aa: CASSLRALVDTGELFF

len: 15
abundance: .
v_gene: TRBV7-3
d_gene: .
j_gene: TRBJ2-5
CDR3nt: TGTGCCAGCAGCTTAACTGCGTCCTCCTTGGAGACCCAGTACTTC
CDR3aa: CASSLTASSLETQYF

len: 15
abundance: few
v_gene: TRBV4-1
d_gene: .
j_gene: TRBJ1-1
CDR3nt: TGCGCCAGCAGCCAAGGGACCGGGGGGCTCCGGACCGCTTTCTTT
CDR3aa: CASSQGTGGLRTAFF

len: 15
abundance: .
v_gene: TRBV28
d_gene: TRBD2
j_gene: TRBJ2-7
CDR3nt: TGTGCCAGCAGTTTTTTCGCGGGAGGCCTGGGAGAGCAGTACTTC
CDR3aa: CASSFFAGGLGEQYF

len: 15
abundance: once
v_gene: TRBV30
d_gene: TRBD2
j_gene: TRBJ2-1
CDR3nt: TGTGCCTGGAGTGTAGGTTATAGCGGGGCCAATGAGCAGTTCTTC
CDR3aa: CAWSVGYSGANEQFF

len: 15
abundance: large
v_gene: TRBV6-1
d_gene: TRBD1
j_gene: TRBJ2-7
CDR3nt: TGTGCCAGCAAACCGGAACGGACAGGGGCCTACGAGCAGTACTTC
CDR3aa: CASKPERTGAYEQYF

len: 13
abundance: .
v_gene: TRBV4-1
d_gene: .
j_gene: TRBJ2-7
CDR3nt: TGCGCCAGCGGGGACCGAGATCCATACGAGCAGTACTTC
CDR3aa: CASGDRDPYEQYF

len: 14
abundance: .
v_gene: TRBV7-9
d_gene: .
j_gene: TRBJ1-1
CDR3nt: TGTGCCAGCAGCTTAGTTTCAGATCAATCTGAAGCTTTCTTT
CDR3aa: CASSLVSDQSEAFF

len: 16
abundance: .
v_gene: TRBV11-2
d_gene: TRBD1
j_gene: TRBJ2-4
CDR3nt: TGTGCCAGCAGAAATACAGGGGGCGCGGCCAAAAACATTCAGTACTTC
CDR3aa: CASRNTGGAAKNIQYF

len: 16
abundance: .
v_gene: TRBV7-9
d_gene: .
j_gene: TRBJ2-3
CDR3nt: TGTGCCAGCAGCGTACCCCAGGAGAAACCCACAGATACGCAGTATTTT
CDR3aa: CASSVPQEKPTDTQYF

len: 13
abundance: once
v_gene: TRBV30
d_gene: .
j_gene: TRBJ2-7
CDR3nt: TGTGCCTGGAGTGTCGGACAGACCTACGAGCAGTACTTC
CDR3aa: CAWSVGQTYEQYF

len: 13
abundance: .
v_gene: TRBV9
d_gene: .
j_gene: TRBJ1-2
CDR3nt: TGTGCCAGCTCGGGGGGAGTCAACTATGGCTACACCTTC
CDR3aa: CASSGGVNYGYTF

len: 13
abundance: .
v_gene: TRBV4-1
d_gene: .
j_gene: TRBJ2-7
CDR3nt: TGCGCCAGCAGCCAAGTATCATCCTACGAGCAGTACTTC
CDR3aa: CASSQVSSYEQYF

len: 15
abundance: .
v_gene: TRBV6-1
d_gene: TRBD1
j_gene: TRBJ2-7
CDR3nt: TGTGCCAGCCAGATTTTACGGACAGGGGGTGCCGAGCAGTACTTC
CDR3aa: CASQILRTGGAEQYF

len: 14
abundance: .
v_gene: TRBV9
d_gene: .
j_gene: TRBJ1-1
CDR3nt: TGTGCCAGCAGCGTAGCAGGGAATGACGCTGAAGCTTTCTTT
CDR3aa: CASSVAGNDAEAFF

len: 13
abundance: .
v_gene: TRBV6-5
d_gene: .
j_gene: TRBJ2-3
CDR3nt: TGTGCCAGCAGTCCACAGAGCACAGATACGCAGTATTTT
CDR3aa: CASSPQSTDTQYF

len: 14
abundance: .
v_gene: TRBV29-1
d_gene: .
j_gene: TRBJ2-1
CDR3nt: TGCAGCGTTGAGTGGACTTTCTCCTACAATGAGCAGTTCTTC
CDR3aa: CSVEWTFSYNEQFF

len: 15
abundance: .
v_gene: TRBV11-2
d_gene: .
j_gene: TRBJ1-1
CDR3nt: TGTGCCAGCAGCTTAGCTAGGTTGGGGAACACTGAAGCTTTCTTT
CDR3aa: CASSLARLGNTEAFF

len: 12
abundance: .
v_gene: TRBV27
d_gene: TRBD1
j_gene: TRBJ1-2
CDR3nt: TGTGCCAGCACCGACAGGGTCTATGGCTACACCTTC
CDR3aa: CASTDRVYGYTF

len: 18
abundance: .
v_gene: TRBV7-2
d_gene: .
j_gene: TRBJ1-3
CDR3nt: TGTGCCAGCTTTTTATTCGACCCGGTGGGAAGGGAAGGAAACACCATATATTTT
CDR3aa: CASFLFDPVGREGNTIYF

len: 15
abundance: few
v_gene: TRBV29-1
d_gene: .
j_gene: TRBJ2-3
CDR3nt: TGCAGCGTTGTATTTATAGGACTGAACTCAGATACGCAGTATTTT
CDR3aa: CSVVFIGLNSDTQYF

len: 13
abundance: .
v_gene: TRBV9
d_gene: .
j_gene: TRBJ2-3
CDR3nt: TGTGCCAGCAGCGTAGAATACACAGATACGCAGTATTTT
CDR3aa: CASSVEYTDTQYF

len: 15
abundance: .
v_gene: TRBV28
d_gene: .
j_gene: TRBJ2-5
CDR3nt: TGTGCCAGCAGTTCTCTGGACTCCGCCCAAGAGACCCAGTACTTC
CDR3aa: CASSSLDSAQETQYF

len: 16
abundance: few
v_gene: TRBV4-1
d_gene: .
j_gene: TRBJ2-5
CDR3nt: TGCGCCAGCAGCCAAGGAGCAGATTTTGGCCAAGAGACCCAGTACTTC
CDR3aa: CASSQGADFGQETQYF

len: 14
abundance: .
v_gene: TRBV27
d_gene: .
j_gene: TRBJ1-5
CDR3nt: TGTGCCAGCAGTTTAGAAGGGCCCAATCAGCCCCAGCATTTT
CDR3aa: CASSLEGPNQPQHF

len: 19
abundance: .
v_gene: TRBV28
d_gene: .
j_gene: TRBJ1-4
CDR3nt: TGTGCCAGCAGTTTATCGGCCCAACTACTTTCCGCAACTAATGAAAAACTGTTTTTT
CDR3aa: CASSLSAQLLSATNEKLFF

len: 13
abundance: .
v_gene: TRBV29-1
d_gene: .
j_gene: TRBJ2-3
CDR3nt: TGCAGCGTTGCCCAGGAGCGCACAGATACGCAGTATTTT
CDR3aa: CSVAQERTDTQYF